The count of the clone carrying this TCR beta chain is one. The data originate from a study of blood T cell repertoires in COVID-19. Overall study context: Sources were T cells, B-cell-depleted T cells, or PBMCs; the material itself was cDNA or gDNA.

Original processing methods: The assay estimated nucleated cells by amplifying reference gene primers. Assay: immunoSEQ multiplex PCR; the TCRdb copy retains only in-frame clones and omits some. That table furnishes V, J and clone size, whereas the DNA furnished D and trimming. The top ten clones hold roughly 13% of a sample with some 75,000 clones, approximately 84% of them seen once. The germline V gene has CDR1 MDHEN and CDR2 SYDVKM. V lost 2 bases and J lost 1; bases outside the gene matches: 12. There are 19 residues in the CDR3. The Seattle patients, enrolled during active infection, were followed longitudinally.

Sequencing was carried out using peripheral blood. The clonotype comes from a man between 50 and 59 years old with COVID-19, enrolled during active disease. The gene calls are TRBV28 and TRBJ2-1; 9 nucleotides agree with TRBD2. CDR3 nucleotides: TGTGCCAGCAGTTTACCGAGCGGGAGGAGGATTTCGTCCTACAATGAGCAGTTCTTC. Translated, it gives CASSLPSGRRISSYNEQFF.